This entry lists 11 T cell receptor beta chains sequenced from one sample in a study of a mutant IDH1 vaccine in newly diagnosed glioma. For these TCRs, the target antigens are not known. The time point is: week 23, last vaccination. Doses of 300 ug of mutant IDH1 20-mer peptide were given with topical imiquimod. Only in-frame clones appear in the TCRdb table, and some are missing; sequencing was by immunoSEQ multiplex PCR. The repertoire consists of 26,000 or so clones, with approximately 80% occurring once and the leading ten covering roughly 15%. The sequenced sample was PBMCs, obtained from a glioma patient whose treatment included an IDH1 peptide vaccine. The receptors derive from a woman aged 30 to 39 with glioma.

Only one count was recorded for this clone. V gene TRBV18 combines with J gene TRBJ2-7; D gene unclear. Trimming left V 3 bases short and J 7 bases short, with 13 bases between. There are 13 residues in the CDR3. CDR1 is KGHSH, CDR2 LQKENI, per germline. For the CDR3, the DNA is TGTGCCAGCTCACCCGGCATGCGAGAGGAGCAGTACTTC. As protein: CASSPGMREEQYF.

As to this clone: Other DNA sequences within the sample encode an identical CDR3. The chain uses TRBV19 and TRBJ1-1, with D unresolved. Germline loops: CDR1 LNHDA, CDR2 SQIVND (reference sequence). The V end lost 5 bases, the J end lost 3 bases, and 7 bases lay between the germline ends. This CDR3 has 12 residues. In DNA form, the CDR3 reads TGTGCCAGTAGTCCGGGGTACACTGAAGCTTTCTTT. Its protein is CASSPGYTEAFF.

The genes are TRBV29-1 and TRBJ2-7; perhaps TRBD1 as D (6 bases). Trimming stripped 4 bases from V and 2 bases from J, with 15 bases between. The CDR3 covers 14 residues. Germline-derived CDR1 and CDR2 are SQVTM and ANQGSEA. DNA for the CDR3: TGCAGCGTTGTTATCACAGGGACCACCTACGAGCAGTACTTC. It specifies CSVVITGTTYEQYF.

The V gene is TRBV18, the J gene TRBJ1-1; a possible D gene is TRBD1 (6 bases). This CDR3 comprises 14 residues. The germline gives CDR1 KGHSH, CDR2 LQKENI. V was pared by 3 bases and J by 5 bases, with 13 bases between. CDR3 sequence: CASSPGQGKTEAFF. The CDR3 DNA reads as TGTGCCAGCTCACCCGGCCAGGGGAAGACTGAAGCTTTCTTT.

V gene TRBV19 combines with J gene TRBJ2-1; D is uncertain. This CDR3 has 15 amino acids. Germline V gene sequence: CDR1 LNHDA, CDR2 SQIVND (reference sequence). V was cut by 1 base and J by 1 base, with 8 bases left in between. The CDR3 sequence: CASSIGSLSYNEQFF. DNA for the CDR3: TGTGCCAGTAGTATAGGCTCACTATCCTACAATGAGCAGTTCTTC.

The rearrangement joins TRBV29-1 to TRBJ2-7; D possibly corresponds to TRBD1 (5 bases). Germline CDR1 SQVTM, CDR2 ANQGSEA. The CDR3 totals 12 residues. The V gene lost 4 bases and the J gene lost 2 bases, with 9 bases spanning the gap. The CDR3, as DNA: TGCAGCGTTGGCAGGGAACCCTACGAGCAGTACTTC. Its translation is CSVGREPYEQYF.

The V call is TRBV4-3, the J call TRBJ1-6; a weak D match, TRBD1 (5 bases). Germline values: CDR1 LGHNA, CDR2 YSLEER. CDR3 length equals 15 residues. V was cut by 0 bases and J by 7 bases, with 10 bases left in between. The CDR3 bases are TGCGCCAGCAGCCAAGATTCAGGGAGGAATTCACCCCTCCACTTT. Its translation: CASSQDSGRNSPLHF.

This clone occurred once. The V and J genes are TRBV5-6 and TRBJ1-1; D unresolved. From germline, CDR1 is SGHDT and CDR2 YYEEEE. This CDR3 is built from 14 residues. Trimming cost V 1 base and J 0 bases, with 7 bases left between them. The CDR3 loop reads CASSLTVLNTEAFF. As DNA, the CDR3 is TGTGCCAGCAGCTTGACCGTTTTGAACACTGAAGCTTTCTTT. The full variable domain, completed using reference TRBV5-6 and TRBJ1-1, is DAGVTQSPTHLIKTRGQQVTLRCSPKSGHDTVSWYQQALGQGPQFIFQYYEEEERQRGNFPDRFSGHQFPNYSSELNVNALLLGDSALYLCASSLTVLNTEAFFGQGTRLTVV.

The chain employs TRBV4-1 and TRBJ2-7; TRBD1 agrees at 7 bases. Trimming removed 3 bases from V and 4 bases from J; junction bases left unmatched: 3. The CDR3 runs 13 residues. Germline V gene sequence: CDR1 MGHRA, CDR2 YSYEKL. CDR3 coding DNA: TGCGCCAGCAGCCATGACAGGGTTTACGAGCAGTACTTC. Amino acid sequence: CASSHDRVYEQYF.

The rearrangement uses TRBV30 and TRBJ1-2, with a possible D match to TRBD1 (5 bases). Germline V lookup: CDR1 GTSNPN, CDR2 SVGIG (reference sequence). The CDR3 extends over 14 amino acids. Trimming took 1 base from V and 4 from J, leaving 13 bases between them. The CDR3 here is CAWSERGGGYGYTF. CDR3 DNA: TGTGCCTGGAGTGAGAGGGGAGGAGGCTATGGCTACACCTTC.

The chain recombines TRBV19 with TRBJ1-1, with TRBD1 identical over 7 bases. The CDR3 has 14 amino acids. The trim removed 4 bases at V and 4 bases at J, leaving 6 bases unmatched. Germline V gene lookup returns CDR1 LNHDA and CDR2 SQIVND (reference sequence). The CDR3: CASSKDRVATEAFF. CDR3 in DNA: TGTGCCAGTAGTAAAGACAGGGTAGCCACTGAAGCTTTCTTT. Supplemented by reference TRBV19 and TRBJ1-1, the full variable domain reads DGGITQSPKYLFRKEGQNVTLSCEQNLNHDAMYWYRQDPGQGLRLIYYSQIVNDFQKGDIAEGYSVSREKKESFPLTVTSAQKNPTAFYLCASSKDRVATEAFFGQGTRLTVV.